Listed below are T cell receptor beta chains from one sample, sequenced in a study of CD8 T cells in ankylosing spondylitis. TCRdb independently ran MiXCR on the 5' RACE reads; one entry per CDR3 protein. The sample includes 400,000 to 450,000 distinct CDR3 sequences, roughly 15% of them seen just once. Material for sequencing was blood, either unsorted or a sorted T cell fraction (not recorded which). The receptors here all came from a male donor with ankylosing spondylitis. CDR3s include the opening cysteine and the closing phenylalanine or tryptophan. A D gene is named only where the DNA matches it firmly. Not all rows give a size; the values are once, few, many and, for expanded clones, a class.

V gene	CDR3 length	clone size	J gene	D gene	CDR3 protein	CDR3 DNA
TRBV7-2	14	few	TRBJ2-7	-	CASSLVQGIYEQYF	TGTGCCAGCAGCTTAGTACAGGGAATATACGAGCAGTACTTC
TRBV5-6	14	-	TRBJ2-7	-	CASTGLGSLYEQYF	TGTGCCAGCACCGGGTTGGGTAGCCTCTACGAGCAGTACTTC
TRBV4-2	15	many	TRBJ2-2	-	CASSQAGTNTGELFF	TGTGCCAGCAGCCAAGCGGGCACGAACACCGGGGAGCTGTTTTTT
TRBV11-2	15	few	TRBJ1-4	TRBD1	CASSLGDRDVEKLFF	TGTGCCAGCAGCTTAGGGGACAGGGATGTTGAAAAACTGTTTTTT
TRBV2	14	-	TRBJ2-3	-	CATRRGDSTDTQYF	TGTGCCACAAGACGAGGGGACAGCACAGATACGCAGTATTTT
TRBV7-9	14	few	TRBJ1-6	-	CASSLGGNNSPLHF	TGTGCCAGCAGCTTAGGGGGAAATAATTCACCCCTCCACTTT
TRBV18	15	few	TRBJ1-5	-	CASSSETGSNQPQHF	TGTGCCAGCTCATCCGAGACTGGGAGCAATCAGCCCCAGCATTTT
TRBV24-1	13	-	TRBJ2-3	-	CATGGGGTDTQYF	TGTGCCACCGGGGGCGGGGGCACAGATACGCAGTATTTT
TRBV2	16	few	TRBJ2-5	TRBD2	CASTGGAGGLRETQYF	TGTGCCAGCACGGGTGGAGCGGGGGGCCTCCGGGAGACCCAGTACTTC
TRBV27	14	-	TRBJ2-1	-	CASSFGPVGTGMFF	TGTGCCAGCAGTTTTGGGCCGGTCGGTACAGGAATGTTCTTC
TRBV5-1	14	few	TRBJ2-7	-	CASSFPGSTYEQYF	TGCGCCAGCAGCTTCCCCGGGTCTACCTACGAGCAGTACTTC
TRBV5-1	14	few	TRBJ2-5	-	CASSLRQDQETQYF	TGCGCCAGCAGCTTGCGACAGGACCAAGAGACCCAGTACTTC
TRBV2	15	-	TRBJ1-4	TRBD1	CASSVQGTGGEKLFF	TGTGCCAGCAGTGTACAAGGGACAGGGGGCGAAAAACTGTTTTTT
TRBV7-9	16	few	TRBJ2-5	TRBD2	CASSSGRRGDQETQYF	TGTGCCAGCAGCTCCGGGAGGCGGGGGGACCAAGAGACCCAGTACTTC
TRBV5-1	13	-	TRBJ1-1	TRBD1	CASAGQENTEAFF	TGCGCCAGCGCGGGACAGGAGAACACTGAAGCTTTCTTT
TRBV12-3/TRBV12-4	17	many	TRBJ2-1	TRBD2	CASSTHPGLAGVGEQFF	TGTGCCAGCAGTACTCATCCGGGACTAGCGGGAGTGGGTGAGCAGTTCTTC
TRBV11-2	15	few	TRBJ1-1	TRBD1	CASSYRGSMFAEAFF	TGTGCCAGCAGCTACAGGGGAAGTATGTTCGCTGAAGCTTTCTTT
TRBV2	16	-	TRBJ2-2	TRBD2	CASSSSGRKGTGELFF	TGTGCCAGCAGTAGTAGCGGGAGAAAAGGCACCGGGGAGCTGTTTTTT